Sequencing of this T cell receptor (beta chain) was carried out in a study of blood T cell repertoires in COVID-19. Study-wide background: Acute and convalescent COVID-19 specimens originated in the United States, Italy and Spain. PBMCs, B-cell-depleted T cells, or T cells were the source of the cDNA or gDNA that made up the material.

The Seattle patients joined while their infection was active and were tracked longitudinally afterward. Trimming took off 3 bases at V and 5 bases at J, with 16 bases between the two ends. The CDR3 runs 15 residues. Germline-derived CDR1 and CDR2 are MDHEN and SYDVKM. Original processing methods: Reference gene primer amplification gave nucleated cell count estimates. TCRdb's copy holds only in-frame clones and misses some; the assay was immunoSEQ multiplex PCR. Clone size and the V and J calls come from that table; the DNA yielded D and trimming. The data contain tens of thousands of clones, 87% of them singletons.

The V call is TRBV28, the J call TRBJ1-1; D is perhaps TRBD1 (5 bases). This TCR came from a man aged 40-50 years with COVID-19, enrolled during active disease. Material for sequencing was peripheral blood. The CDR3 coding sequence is TGTGCCAGCAGTTTGGGGGGACTAGGTTTAACTGAAGCTTTCTTT. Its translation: CASSLGGLGLTEAFF.